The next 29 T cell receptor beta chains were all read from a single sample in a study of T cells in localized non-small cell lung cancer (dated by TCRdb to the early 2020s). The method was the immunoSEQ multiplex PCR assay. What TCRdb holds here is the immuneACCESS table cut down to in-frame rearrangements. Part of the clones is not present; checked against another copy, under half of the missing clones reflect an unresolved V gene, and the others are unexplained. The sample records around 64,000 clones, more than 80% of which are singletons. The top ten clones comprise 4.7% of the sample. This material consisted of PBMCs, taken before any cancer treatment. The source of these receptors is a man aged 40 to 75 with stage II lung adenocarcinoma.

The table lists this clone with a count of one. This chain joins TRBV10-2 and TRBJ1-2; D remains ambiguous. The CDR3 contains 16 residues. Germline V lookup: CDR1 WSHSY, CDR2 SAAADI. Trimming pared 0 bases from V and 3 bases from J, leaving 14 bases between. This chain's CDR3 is CASSESIMEGDYGYTF. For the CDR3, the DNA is TGCGCCAGCAGTGAGTCGATCATGGAGGGTGACTATGGCTACACCTTC.

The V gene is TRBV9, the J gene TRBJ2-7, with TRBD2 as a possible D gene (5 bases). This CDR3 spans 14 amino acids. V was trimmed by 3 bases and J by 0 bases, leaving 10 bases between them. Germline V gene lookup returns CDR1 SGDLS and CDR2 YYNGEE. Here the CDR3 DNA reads TGTGCCAGCAGCGGTCGGGGTCGCTCCTACGAGCAGTACTTC. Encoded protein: CASSGRGRSYEQYF. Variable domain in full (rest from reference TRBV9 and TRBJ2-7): DSGVTQTPKHLITATGQRVTLRCSPRSGDLSVYWYQQSLDQGLQFLIQYYNGEERAKGNILERFSAQQFPDLHSELNLSSLELGDSALYFCASSGRGRSYEQYFGPGTRLTVT.

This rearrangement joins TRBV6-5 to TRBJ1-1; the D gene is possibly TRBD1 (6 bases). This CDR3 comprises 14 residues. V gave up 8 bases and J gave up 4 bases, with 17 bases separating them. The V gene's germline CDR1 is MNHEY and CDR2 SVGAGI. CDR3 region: CASSRVGASTEAFF. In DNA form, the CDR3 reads TGTGCCAGCTCCAGGGTGGGGGCGAGCACTGAAGCTTTCTTT.

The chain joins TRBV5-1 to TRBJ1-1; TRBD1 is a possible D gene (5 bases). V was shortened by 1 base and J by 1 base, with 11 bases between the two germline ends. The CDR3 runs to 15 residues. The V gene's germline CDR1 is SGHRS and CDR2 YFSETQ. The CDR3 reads CASSLFGGENTEAFF. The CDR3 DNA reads TGCGCCAGCAGCTTGTTTGGGGGTGAGAACACTGAAGCTTTCTTT.

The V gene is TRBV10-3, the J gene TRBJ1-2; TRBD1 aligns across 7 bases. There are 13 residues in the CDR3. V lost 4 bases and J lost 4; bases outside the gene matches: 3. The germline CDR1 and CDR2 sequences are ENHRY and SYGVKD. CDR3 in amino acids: CAISGGTVYGYTF. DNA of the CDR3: TGTGCCATCAGTGGGGGGACAGTCTATGGCTACACCTTC.

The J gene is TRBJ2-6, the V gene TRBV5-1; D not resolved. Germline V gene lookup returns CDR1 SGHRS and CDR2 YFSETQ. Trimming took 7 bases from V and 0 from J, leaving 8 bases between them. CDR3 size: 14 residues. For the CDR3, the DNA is TGCGCCAGCTCCCTCCTCTCTGGGGCCAACGTCCTGACTTTC. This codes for CASSLLSGANVLTF. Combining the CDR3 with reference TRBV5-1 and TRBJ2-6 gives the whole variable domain KAGVTQTPRYLIKTRGQQVTLSCSPISGHRSVSWYQQTPGQGLQFLFEYFSETQRNKGNFPGRFSGRQFSNSRSEMNVSTLELGDSALYLCASSLLSGANVLTFGAGSRLTVL.

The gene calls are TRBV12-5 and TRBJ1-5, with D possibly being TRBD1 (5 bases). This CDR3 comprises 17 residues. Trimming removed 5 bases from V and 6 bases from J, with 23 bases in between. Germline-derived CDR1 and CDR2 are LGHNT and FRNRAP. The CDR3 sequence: CASGPQGAGLSGQPQHF. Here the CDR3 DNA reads TGTGCTAGTGGTCCCCAGGGTGCGGGGTTGTCTGGTCAGCCCCAGCATTTT. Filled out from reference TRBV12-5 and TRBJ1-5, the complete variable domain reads DARVTQTPRHKVTEMGQEVTMRCQPILGHNTVFWYRQTMMQGLELLAYFRNRAPLDDSGMPKDRFSAEMPDATLATLKIQPSEPRDSAVYFCASGPQGAGLSGQPQHFGDGTRLSIL.

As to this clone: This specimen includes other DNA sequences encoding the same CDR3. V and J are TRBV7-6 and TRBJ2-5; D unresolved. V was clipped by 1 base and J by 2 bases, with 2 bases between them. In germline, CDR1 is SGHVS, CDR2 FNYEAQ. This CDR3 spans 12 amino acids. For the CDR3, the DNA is TGTGCCAGCAGCTTAGGGCAAGAGACCCAGTACTTC. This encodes CASSLGQETQYF.

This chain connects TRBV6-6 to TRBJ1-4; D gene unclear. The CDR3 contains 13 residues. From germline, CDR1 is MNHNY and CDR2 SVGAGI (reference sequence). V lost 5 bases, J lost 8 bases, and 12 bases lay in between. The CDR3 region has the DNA TGTGCCAGCAGTCCTACGTCCCGGGAAAAACTGTTTTTT. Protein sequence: CASSPTSREKLFF.

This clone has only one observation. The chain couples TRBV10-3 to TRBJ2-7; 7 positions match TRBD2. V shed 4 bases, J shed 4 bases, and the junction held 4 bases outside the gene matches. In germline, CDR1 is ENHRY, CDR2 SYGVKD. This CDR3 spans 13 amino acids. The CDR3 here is CAISAGGKYEQYF. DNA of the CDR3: TGTGCCATCAGTGCCGGGGGGAAATACGAGCAGTACTTC.

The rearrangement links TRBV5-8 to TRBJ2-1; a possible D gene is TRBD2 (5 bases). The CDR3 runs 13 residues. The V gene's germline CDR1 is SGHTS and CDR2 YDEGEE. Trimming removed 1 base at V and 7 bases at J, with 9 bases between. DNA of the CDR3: TGTGCCAGCAGCTTGAGTGGGGAGAATGAGCAGTTCTTC. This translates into CASSLSGENEQFF.

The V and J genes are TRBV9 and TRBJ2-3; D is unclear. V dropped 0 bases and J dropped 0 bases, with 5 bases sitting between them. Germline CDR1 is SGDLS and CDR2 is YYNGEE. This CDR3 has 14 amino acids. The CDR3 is CASSVAASTDTQYF. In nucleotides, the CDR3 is TGTGCCAGCAGCGTAGCGGCTAGCACAGATACGCAGTATTTT.

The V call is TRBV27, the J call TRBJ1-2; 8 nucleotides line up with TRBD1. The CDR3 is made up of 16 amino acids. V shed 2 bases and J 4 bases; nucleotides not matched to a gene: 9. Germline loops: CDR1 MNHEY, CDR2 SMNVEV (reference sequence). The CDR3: CASSLDRGLSFYGYTF. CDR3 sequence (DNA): TGTGCCAGCAGTTTAGACAGGGGATTGTCCTTCTATGGCTACACCTTC.

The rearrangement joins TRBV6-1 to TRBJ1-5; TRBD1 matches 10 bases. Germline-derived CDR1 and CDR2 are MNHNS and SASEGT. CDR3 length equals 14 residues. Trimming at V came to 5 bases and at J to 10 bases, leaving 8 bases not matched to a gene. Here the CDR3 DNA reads TGTGCCAGCAGTCCCGGGACAGGGGCCCCACCCCAGCATTTT. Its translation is CASSPGTGAPPQHF.

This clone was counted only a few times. The CDR3 loop reads CASSLWGSNTEAFF. The CDR3 DNA is TGTGCCAGCAGCTTATGGGGGAGTAACACTGAAGCTTTCTTT. V is TRBV7-3 and J is TRBJ1-1; TRBD1 might be the D (5 bases). With 2 bases removed from V and 2 bases from J, the gap between germline ends came to 9 bases. CDR3 size: 14 residues. Germline V gene data show CDR1 as SGHTA and CDR2 as FQGTGA. The full variable domain, completed using reference TRBV7-3 and TRBJ1-1, is GAGVSQTPSNKVTEKGKYVELRCDPISGHTALYWYRQSLGQGPEFLIYFQGTGAADDSGLPNDRFFAVRPEGSVSTLKIQRTERGDSAVYLCASSLWGSNTEAFFGQGTRLTVV.

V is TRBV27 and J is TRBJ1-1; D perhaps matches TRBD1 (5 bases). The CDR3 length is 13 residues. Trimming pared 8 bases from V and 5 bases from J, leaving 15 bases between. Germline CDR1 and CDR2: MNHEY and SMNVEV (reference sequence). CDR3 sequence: CASSRRGGTEAFF. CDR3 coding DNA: TGTGCCAGCTCTAGACGGGGGGGGACTGAAGCTTTCTTT.

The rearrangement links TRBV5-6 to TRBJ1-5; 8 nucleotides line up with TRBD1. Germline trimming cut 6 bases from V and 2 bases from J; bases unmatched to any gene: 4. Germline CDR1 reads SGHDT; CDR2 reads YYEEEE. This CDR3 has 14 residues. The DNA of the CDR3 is TGTGCCAGCATCTCGGACAGGGGCAATCAGCCCCAGCATTTT. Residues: CASISDRGNQPQHF.

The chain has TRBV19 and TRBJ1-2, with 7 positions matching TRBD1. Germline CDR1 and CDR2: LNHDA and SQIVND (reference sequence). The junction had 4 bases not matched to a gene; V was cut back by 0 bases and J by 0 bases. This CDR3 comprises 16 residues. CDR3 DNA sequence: TGTGCCAGTAGTATAGATCTCCAGGGGGCTAACTATGGCTACACCTTC. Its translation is CASSIDLQGANYGYTF.

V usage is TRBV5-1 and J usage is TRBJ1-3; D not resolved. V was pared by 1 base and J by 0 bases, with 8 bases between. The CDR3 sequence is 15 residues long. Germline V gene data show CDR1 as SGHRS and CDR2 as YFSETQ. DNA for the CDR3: TGCGCCAGCAGCTTGAGAGGAGGCTCTGGAAACACCATATATTTT. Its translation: CASSLRGGSGNTIYF.

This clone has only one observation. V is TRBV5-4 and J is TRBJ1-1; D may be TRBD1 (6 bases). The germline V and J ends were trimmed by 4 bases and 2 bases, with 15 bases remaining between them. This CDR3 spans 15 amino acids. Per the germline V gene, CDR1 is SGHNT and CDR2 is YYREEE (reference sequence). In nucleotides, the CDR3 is TGTGCCAGCAGCGCCGACAGGACGCTAAACACTGAAGCTTTCTTT. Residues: CASSADRTLNTEAFF.

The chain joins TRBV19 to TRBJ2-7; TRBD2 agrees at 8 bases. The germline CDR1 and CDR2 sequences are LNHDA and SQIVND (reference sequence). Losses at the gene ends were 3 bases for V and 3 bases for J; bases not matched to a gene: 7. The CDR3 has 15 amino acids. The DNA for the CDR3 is TGTGCCAGTAGTATCGGACTAGCCCCCGTCTACGAGCAGTACTTC. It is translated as CASSIGLAPVYEQYF. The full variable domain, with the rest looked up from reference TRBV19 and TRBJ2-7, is DGGITQSPKYLFRKEGQNVTLSCEQNLNHDAMYWYRQDPGQGLRLIYYSQIVNDFQKGDIAEGYSVSREKKESFPLTVTSAQKNPTAFYLCASSIGLAPVYEQYFGPGTRLTVT.

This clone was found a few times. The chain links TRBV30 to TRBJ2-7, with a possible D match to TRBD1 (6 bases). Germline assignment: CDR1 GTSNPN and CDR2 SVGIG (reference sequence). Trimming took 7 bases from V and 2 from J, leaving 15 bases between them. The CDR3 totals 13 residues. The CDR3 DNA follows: TGTGCCTCCGACAGGAAAGGCACCTACGAGCAGTACTTC. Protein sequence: CASDRKGTYEQYF.

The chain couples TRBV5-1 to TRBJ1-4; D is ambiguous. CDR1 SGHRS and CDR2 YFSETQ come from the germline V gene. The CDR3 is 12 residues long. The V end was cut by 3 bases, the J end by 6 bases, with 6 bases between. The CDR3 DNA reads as TGCGCCAGCAGCTCCGAGGATGAAAAACTGTTTTTT. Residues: CASSSEDEKLFF.

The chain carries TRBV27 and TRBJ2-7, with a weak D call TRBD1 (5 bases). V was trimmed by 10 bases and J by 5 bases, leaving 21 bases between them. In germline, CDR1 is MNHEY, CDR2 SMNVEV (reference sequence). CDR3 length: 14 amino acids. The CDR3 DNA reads TGTGCCACCGCCGCTTGGGGCAGGGTGGACGAGCAGTACTTC. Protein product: CATAAWGRVDEQYF.

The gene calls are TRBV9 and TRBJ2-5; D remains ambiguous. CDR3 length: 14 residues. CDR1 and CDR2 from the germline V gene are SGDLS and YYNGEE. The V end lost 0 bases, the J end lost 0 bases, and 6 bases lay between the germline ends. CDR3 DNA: TGTGCCAGCAGCGTAGGAACAGACCAAGAGACCCAGTACTTC. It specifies CASSVGTDQETQYF.

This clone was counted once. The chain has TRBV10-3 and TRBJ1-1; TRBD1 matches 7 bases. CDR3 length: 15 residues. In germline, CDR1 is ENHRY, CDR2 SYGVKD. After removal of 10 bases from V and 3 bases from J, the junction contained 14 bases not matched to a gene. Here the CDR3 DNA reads TGTGCCACCGCAGAGGGACAGAGACAGTACACTGAAGCTTTCTTT. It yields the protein CATAEGQRQYTEAFF.

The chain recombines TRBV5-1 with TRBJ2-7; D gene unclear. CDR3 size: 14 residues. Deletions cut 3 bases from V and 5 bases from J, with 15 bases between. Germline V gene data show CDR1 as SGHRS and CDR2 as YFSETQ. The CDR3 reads CASSSRTSLDEQYF. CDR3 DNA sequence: TGCGCCAGCAGCTCGCGGACCTCGCTCGACGAGCAGTACTTC.

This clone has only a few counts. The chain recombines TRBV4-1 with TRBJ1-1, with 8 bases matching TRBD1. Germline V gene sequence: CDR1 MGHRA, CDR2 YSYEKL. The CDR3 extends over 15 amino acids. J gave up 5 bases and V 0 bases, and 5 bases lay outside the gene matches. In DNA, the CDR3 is TGCGCCAGCAGCCAAGATCGAACAGGGGGGACTGAAGCTTTCTTT. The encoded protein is CASSQDRTGGTEAFF.

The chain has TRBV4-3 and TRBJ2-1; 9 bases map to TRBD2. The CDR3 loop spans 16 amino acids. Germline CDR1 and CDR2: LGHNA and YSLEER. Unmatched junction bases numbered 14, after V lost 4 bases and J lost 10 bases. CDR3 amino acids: CASSPTDGGRAREQFF. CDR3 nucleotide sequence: TGCGCCAGCAGCCCAACGGACGGCGGGAGGGCCCGGGAGCAGTTCTTC.